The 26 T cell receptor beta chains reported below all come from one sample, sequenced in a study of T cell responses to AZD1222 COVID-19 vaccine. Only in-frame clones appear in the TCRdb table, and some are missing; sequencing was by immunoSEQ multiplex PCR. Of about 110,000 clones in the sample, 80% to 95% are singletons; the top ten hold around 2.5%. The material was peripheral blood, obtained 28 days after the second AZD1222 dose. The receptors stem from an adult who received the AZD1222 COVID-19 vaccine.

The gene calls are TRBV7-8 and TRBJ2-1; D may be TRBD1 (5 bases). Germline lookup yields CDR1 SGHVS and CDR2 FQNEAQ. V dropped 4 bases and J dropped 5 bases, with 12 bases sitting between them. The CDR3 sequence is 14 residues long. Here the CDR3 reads CASSSGIEDNEQFF. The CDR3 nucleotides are TGTGCCAGCAGCTCAGGGATTGAAGACAATGAGCAGTTCTTC.

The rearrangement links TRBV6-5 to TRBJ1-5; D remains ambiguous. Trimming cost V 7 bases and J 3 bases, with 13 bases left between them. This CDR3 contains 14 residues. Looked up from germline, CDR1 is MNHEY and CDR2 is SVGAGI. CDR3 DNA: TGTGCCAGCATGCAGCGAGGGTTCAATCAGCCCCAGCATTTT. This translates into CASMQRGFNQPQHF.

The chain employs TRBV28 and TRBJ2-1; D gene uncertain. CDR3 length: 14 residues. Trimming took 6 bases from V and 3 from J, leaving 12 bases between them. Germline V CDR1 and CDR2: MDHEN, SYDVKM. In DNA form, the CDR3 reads TGTGCCAGCAGGTCCGAGTGGGGCTACAATGAGCAGTTCTTC. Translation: CASRSEWGYNEQFF.

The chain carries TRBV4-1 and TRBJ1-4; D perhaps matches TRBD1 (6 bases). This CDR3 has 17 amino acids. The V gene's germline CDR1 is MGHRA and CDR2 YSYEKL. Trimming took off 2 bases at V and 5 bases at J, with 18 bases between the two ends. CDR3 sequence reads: CASSQLPPGGANEKLFF. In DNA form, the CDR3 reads TGCGCCAGCAGCCAACTACCTCCCGGGGGGGCGAATGAAAAACTGTTTTTT.

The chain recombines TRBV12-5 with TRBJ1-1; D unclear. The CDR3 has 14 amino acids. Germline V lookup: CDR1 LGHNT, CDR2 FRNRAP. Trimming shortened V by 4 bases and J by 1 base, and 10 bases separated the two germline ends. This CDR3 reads CASGSSTRNTEAFF. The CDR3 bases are TGTGCTAGTGGTTCCTCGACCCGGAACACTGAAGCTTTCTTT.

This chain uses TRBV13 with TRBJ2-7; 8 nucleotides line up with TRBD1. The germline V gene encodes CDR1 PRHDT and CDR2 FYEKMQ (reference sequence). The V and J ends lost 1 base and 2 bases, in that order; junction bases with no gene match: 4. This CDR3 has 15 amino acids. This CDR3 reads CASSLERGQAYEQYF. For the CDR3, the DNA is TGTGCCAGCAGCTTAGAGAGGGGACAGGCCTACGAGCAGTACTTC.

The CDR3 nucleotides read TGTGCCAGCAGTTTAGCGAGCGGGGGGGCTGGCGGGGAGCTGTTTTTT. It is translated as CASSLASGGAGGELFF. This chain connects TRBV28 to TRBJ2-2; TRBD2 matches 10 bases. This CDR3 is 16 amino acids long. Germline V CDR1 and CDR2: MDHEN, SYDVKM. V lost 2 bases, J lost 7 bases, and 7 bases stayed unmatched.

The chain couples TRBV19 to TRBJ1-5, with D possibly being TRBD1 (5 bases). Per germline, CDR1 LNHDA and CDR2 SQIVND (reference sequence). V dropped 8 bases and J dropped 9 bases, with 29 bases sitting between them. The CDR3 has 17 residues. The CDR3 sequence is CASPTGSRQGGIRPQHF. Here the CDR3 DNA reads TGTGCCAGTCCAACCGGGAGCCGGCAGGGCGGCATCAGGCCCCAGCATTTT.

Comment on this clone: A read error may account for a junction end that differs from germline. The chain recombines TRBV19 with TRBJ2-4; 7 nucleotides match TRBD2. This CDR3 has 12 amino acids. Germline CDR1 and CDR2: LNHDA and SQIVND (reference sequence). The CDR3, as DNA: TGTGCCAGTAGTATCCCACTAGCGCCATTACACTTC. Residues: CASSIPLAPLHF.

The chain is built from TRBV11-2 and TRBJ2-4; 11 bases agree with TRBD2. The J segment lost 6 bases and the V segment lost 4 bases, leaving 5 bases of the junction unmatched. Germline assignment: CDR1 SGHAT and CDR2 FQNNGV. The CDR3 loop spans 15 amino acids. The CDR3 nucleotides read TGTGCCAGCAGCTCCACTGGGACTAGCGGAAACATTCAGTACTTC. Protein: CASSSTGTSGNIQYF.

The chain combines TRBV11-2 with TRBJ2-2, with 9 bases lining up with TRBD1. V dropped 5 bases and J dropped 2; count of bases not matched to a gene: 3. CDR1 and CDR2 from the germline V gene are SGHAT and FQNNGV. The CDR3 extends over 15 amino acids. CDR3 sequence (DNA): TGTGCCAGCAGCCGGACAGGGGACAACACCGGGGAGCTGTTTTTT. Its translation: CASSRTGDNTGELFF.

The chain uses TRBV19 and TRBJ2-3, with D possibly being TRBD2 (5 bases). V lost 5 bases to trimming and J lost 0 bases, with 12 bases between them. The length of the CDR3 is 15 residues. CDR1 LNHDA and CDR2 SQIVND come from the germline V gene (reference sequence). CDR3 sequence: CASSPLPGSTDTQYF. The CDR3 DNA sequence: TGTGCCAGTAGTCCGCTACCGGGGAGCACAGATACGCAGTATTTT.

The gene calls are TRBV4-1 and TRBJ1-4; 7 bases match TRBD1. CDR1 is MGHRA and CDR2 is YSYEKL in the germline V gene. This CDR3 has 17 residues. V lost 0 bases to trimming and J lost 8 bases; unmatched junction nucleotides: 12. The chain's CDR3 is CASSQDFGPRGGEKLFF. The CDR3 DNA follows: TGCGCCAGCAGCCAAGATTTCGGGCCCAGGGGGGGCGAAAAACTGTTTTTT.

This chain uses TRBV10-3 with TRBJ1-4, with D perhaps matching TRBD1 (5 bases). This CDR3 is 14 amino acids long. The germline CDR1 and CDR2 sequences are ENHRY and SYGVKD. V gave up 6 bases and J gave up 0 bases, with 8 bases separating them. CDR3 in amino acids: CAISKQATNEKLFF. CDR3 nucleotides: TGTGCCATCAGCAAACAGGCAACTAATGAAAAACTGTTTTTT.

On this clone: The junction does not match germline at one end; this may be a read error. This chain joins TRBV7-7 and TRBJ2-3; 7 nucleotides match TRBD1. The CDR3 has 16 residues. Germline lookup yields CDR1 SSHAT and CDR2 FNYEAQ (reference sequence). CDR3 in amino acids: CASSLKTGWGADTQYF. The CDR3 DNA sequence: TGTGCTAGCAGCTTGAAGACAGGGTGGGGTGCAGATACGCAGTATTTT.

The CDR3 DNA reads as TGTGCCAGCAGTTTGGGGGTCCACACCATATATTTT. Its protein is CASSLGVHTIYF. The chain couples TRBV12-3 or TRBV12-4 to TRBJ1-3; a weak D match, TRBD1 (5 bases). This CDR3 contains 12 residues. Trimming pared 3 bases from V and 8 bases from J, leaving 8 bases between.

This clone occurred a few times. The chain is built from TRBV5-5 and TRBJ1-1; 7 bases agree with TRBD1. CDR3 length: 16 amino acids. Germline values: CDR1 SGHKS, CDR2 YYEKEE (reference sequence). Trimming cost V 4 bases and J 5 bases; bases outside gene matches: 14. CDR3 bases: TGTGCCAGCAGCCGAGCCGGGACAGTGGGGCGTACTGAAGCTTTCTTT. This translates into CASSRAGTVGRTEAFF.

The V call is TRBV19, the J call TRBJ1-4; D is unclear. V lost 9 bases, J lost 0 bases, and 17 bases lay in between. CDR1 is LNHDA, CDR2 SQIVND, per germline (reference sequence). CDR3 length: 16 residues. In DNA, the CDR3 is TGTGCCAGCGTACAACAGAGCCTTGCAACTAATGAAAAACTGTTTTTT. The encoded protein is CASVQQSLATNEKLFF.

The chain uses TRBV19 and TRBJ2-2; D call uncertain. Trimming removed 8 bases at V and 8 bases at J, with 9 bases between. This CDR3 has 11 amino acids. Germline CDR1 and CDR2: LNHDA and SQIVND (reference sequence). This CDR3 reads CASSGGGELFF. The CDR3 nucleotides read TGTGCCAGTTCAGGTGGGGGGGAGCTGTTTTTT.

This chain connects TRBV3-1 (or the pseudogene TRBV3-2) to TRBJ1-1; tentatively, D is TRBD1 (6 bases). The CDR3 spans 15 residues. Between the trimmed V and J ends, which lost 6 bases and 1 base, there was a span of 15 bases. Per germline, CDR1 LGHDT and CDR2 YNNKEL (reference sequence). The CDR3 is CASSLHMDRNTEAFF. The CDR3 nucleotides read TGTGCCAGCAGTCTCCATATGGACAGGAACACTGAAGCTTTCTTT.

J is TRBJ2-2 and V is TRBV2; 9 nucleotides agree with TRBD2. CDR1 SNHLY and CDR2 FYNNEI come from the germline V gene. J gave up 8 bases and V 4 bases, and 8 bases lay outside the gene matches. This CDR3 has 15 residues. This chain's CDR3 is CASSAARGGQGELFF. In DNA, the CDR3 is TGTGCCAGCAGTGCCGCGCGGGGGGGCCAAGGGGAGCTGTTTTTT.

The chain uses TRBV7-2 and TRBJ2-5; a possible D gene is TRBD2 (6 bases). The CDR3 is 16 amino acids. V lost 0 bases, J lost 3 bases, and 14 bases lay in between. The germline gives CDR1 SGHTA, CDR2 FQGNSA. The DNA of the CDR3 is TGTGCCAGCAGCTTAGCGTATGCGGGACTCAAAGAGACCCAGTACTTC. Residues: CASSLAYAGLKETQYF. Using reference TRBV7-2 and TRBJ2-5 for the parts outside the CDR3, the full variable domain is GAGVSQSPSNKVTEKGKDVELRCDPISGHTALYWYRQSLGQGLEFLIYFQGNSAPDKSGLPSDRFSAERTGGSVSTLTIQRTQQEDSAVYLCASSLAYAGLKETQYFGPGTRLLVL.

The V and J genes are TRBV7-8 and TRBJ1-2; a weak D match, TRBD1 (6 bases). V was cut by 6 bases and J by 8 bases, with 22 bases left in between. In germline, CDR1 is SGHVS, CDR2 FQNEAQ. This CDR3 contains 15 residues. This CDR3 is CASRLDSYYPHGYTF. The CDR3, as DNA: TGTGCCAGCAGGCTGGACAGCTACTACCCCCACGGCTACACCTTC.

CDR3 region: CASSLELAGGHRFNNEQFF. CDR3 bases: TGTGCCAGCAGCTTAGAACTAGCGGGGGGCCATAGATTCAACAATGAGCAGTTCTTC. The rearrangement joins TRBV7-6 to TRBJ2-1; TRBD2 agrees at 12 bases. The CDR3 spans 19 residues. V was pared by 1 base and J by 5 bases, with 12 bases of the junction left unmatched. Germline V lookup: CDR1 SGHVS, CDR2 FNYEAQ.

The CDR3 DNA reads as TGTGCCAGCAGCCAAGGGGACAGGGGTGGATATGGCTACACCTTC. It yields the protein CASSQGDRGGYGYTF. The gene calls are TRBV3-1 (or the pseudogene TRBV3-2) and TRBJ1-2; 10 bases map to TRBD1. This CDR3 is 15 amino acids long. V lost 1 base to trimming and J lost 5 bases; unmatched junction nucleotides: 4. CDR1 is LGHDT and CDR2 is YNNKEL in the germline V gene (reference sequence).

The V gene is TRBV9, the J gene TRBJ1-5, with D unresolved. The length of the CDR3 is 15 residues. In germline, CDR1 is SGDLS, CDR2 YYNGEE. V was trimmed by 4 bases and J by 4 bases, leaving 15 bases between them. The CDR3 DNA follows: TGTGCCAGCAGCCCCCAAGGTTGGGGAAATCAGCCCCAGCATTTT. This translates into CASSPQGWGNQPQHF. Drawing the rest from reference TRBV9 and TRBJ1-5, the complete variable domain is DSGVTQTPKHLITATGQRVTLRCSPRSGDLSVYWYQQSLDQGLQFLIQYYNGEERAKGNILERFSAQQFPDLHSELNLSSLELGDSALYFCASSPQGWGNQPQHFGDGTRLSIL.